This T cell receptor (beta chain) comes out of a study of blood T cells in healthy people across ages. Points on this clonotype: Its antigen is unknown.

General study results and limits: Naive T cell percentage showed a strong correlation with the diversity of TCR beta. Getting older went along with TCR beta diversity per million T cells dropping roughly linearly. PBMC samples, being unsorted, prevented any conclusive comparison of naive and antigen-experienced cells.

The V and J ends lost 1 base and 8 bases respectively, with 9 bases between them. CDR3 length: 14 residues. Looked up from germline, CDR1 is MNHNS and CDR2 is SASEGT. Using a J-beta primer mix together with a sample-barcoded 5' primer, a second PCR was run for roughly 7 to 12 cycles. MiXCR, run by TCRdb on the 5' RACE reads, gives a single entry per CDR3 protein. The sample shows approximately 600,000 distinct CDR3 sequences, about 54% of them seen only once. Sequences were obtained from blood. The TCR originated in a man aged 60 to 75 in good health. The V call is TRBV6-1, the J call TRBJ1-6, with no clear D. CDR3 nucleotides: TGTGCCAGCAGTGAAGAGACACAGCATTCACCCCTCCACTTT. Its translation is CASSEETQHSPLHF.